The clone carrying this TCR beta chain has only one observation. The V gene lost 5 bases and the J gene lost 11 bases, with 21 bases spanning the gap. The CDR3 contains 14 residues. The germline V gene encodes CDR1 LNHDA and CDR2 SQIVND (reference sequence). This sample is drawn from a study of blood T cell repertoires in COVID-19. Study background: The cDNA or gDNA used as material had been derived from T cells, B-cell-depleted T cells, or PBMCs.

Original processing methods: Nucleated cell counts were estimated from reference gene primer amplification. Profiling relied on immunoSEQ multiplex PCR, and the TCRdb table lists in-frame clones only, not all of them. From that table come the V and J calls and clone size; the DNA was used to work out D and trimming. The sample holds 150,000 or so clones; roughly four fifths are singletons and the top ten take approximately 3.9%. Sequenced sample: peripheral blood. The source of this sequence is a woman in her sixties or seventies with acute or convalescent COVID-19. The rearrangement joins TRBV19 to TRBJ1-1; possibly TRBD1 for D (5 bases). CDR3 sequence: CASSPGGWKNGAFF. CDR3 nucleotides: TGTGCCAGTAGTCCGGGGGGGTGGAAGAATGGGGCTTTCTTT.